This TCR beta chain was found in a study of cytomegalovirus exposure and HLA in healthy donors. Comment on this clone: Its antigen is currently unknown.

Findings of the study overall: Fewer than 20,000 TCR beta sequences were associated with HLA alleles at 0.05 false discovery rate in a later analysis. Later work found that TCR association rates differed between HLA loci; DRB1 had the most and HLA-C the fewest.

Germline V lookup: CDR1 MGHRA, CDR2 YSYEKL. The CDR3 is 15 residues long. Trimming removed 4 bases from V and 2 bases from J; junction bases left unmatched: 6. 13 Jbeta primers and 60 Vbeta primers were used for the PCR. TCRdb keeps only in-frame clones here, not all; method: immunoSEQ multiplex PCR. The sample has approximately 150,000 clones; under 80% are singletons. The sequenced sample was PBMCs. The receptor was derived from a woman between 50 and 59 years old in good health and CMV-seropositive. V gene TRBV4-1 combines with J gene TRBJ2-7, with TRBD1 identical over 9 bases. This chain's CDR3 is CASSRGTGKPYEQYF. The CDR3 nucleotides are TGCGCCAGCAGCCGAGGGACAGGGAAACCCTACGAGCAGTACTTC.